The following is a T cell receptor beta chain sequence with its context. Antigen specificity is unknown. The data stem from a study of T-cell memory formation after mild COVID-19. The study's findings and limits: Detection of some responders pre-infection suggested pre-existing cross-reactive memory T cells participated. For contracting clones, CD4+ ones sat mainly in CM and EM, CD8+ in EMRA.

TCR alpha and TCR beta cDNA libraries with sample barcodes and UMIs came from 5'RACE using constant-segment primers. TCRdb re-analysed the 5' RACE reads in MiXCR, keeping a single row per CDR3 protein. The data contain about 290,000 distinct CDR3 sequences, around 17% of them singletons. The sequenced sample consisted of PBMCs or a T cell subset sorted from them (not recorded which). The sequence was obtained from a man younger than 35 who had mild COVID-19 (a few samples of this study predate the infection). Cell type and time point are not known.

The CDR3 reads CASSQALSSGDSDTQYF. In nucleotides, the CDR3 is TGCGCCAGCAGCCAAGCGCTCTCCTCGGGGGACAGCGATACGCAGTATTTT. J is TRBJ2-3 and V is TRBV4-3; D possibly corresponds to TRBD1 (7 bases). Germline V gives CDR1 LGHNA, CDR2 YSLEER. Trimming pared 1 base from V and 6 bases from J, leaving 20 bases between. The CDR3 is 17 residues long.